This T cell receptor (beta chain) was documented in a study of identical twins. V lost 0 bases and J 1 base, leaving 14 bases between the germline ends. CDR1 LGHNA and CDR2 YSLEER come from the germline V gene. The CDR3 extends over 17 amino acids. A universal primer site was created by template switching, with the cDNA bearing unique molecular identifiers. TCRdb passed the 5' RACE reads through MiXCR, listing each CDR3 protein once. In the table there are roughly 570,000 distinct CDR3 sequences, approximately 10% of which are singletons. General study points: Carriage of fewer insertions was seen in abundant cord blood beta clonotypes, whereas memory repertoires showed none.

This clonotype was picked up a small number of times. Its antigen remains unknown. These data were likewise used in another study, on yellow fever vaccine responses in identical twins. This second study says: Twins reportedly showed a vaccine T cell response that seemed partly convergent and partly personalized.

Material: PBMCs. The TCR comes from a woman between 18 and 29 years old in good health. The chain joins TRBV4-3 to TRBJ2-3; D is unresolved. The CDR3 spells CASSQDPVAPRTDTQYF. The CDR3 DNA is TGCGCCAGCAGCCAAGATCCGGTAGCCCCCCGCACAGATACGCAGTATTTT.